The rows below give T cell receptor beta chains drawn from one sample of a study of T cells in Graves' hyperthyroidism and ophthalmopathy. TCRdb called the multiplex PCR reads again in MiXCR, with one record for every CDR3 protein. The profile shows approximately 640,000 distinct CDR3 sequences, approximately 42% of them singletons. Sequencing was done on a sample of peripheral blood or thyroid tissue (not recorded which). These TCRs come from an adult man with Graves' disease, either hyperthyroidism or ophthalmopathy (not recorded which). Each CDR3 is given with its conserved first and last residue. D genes are given only for firm matches. Clone size appears in some rows only: once, few, many, or a class for an expanded clone.

D gene	V gene	clone size	CDR3 length	J gene	CDR3 protein	CDR3 DNA
TRBD1	TRBV12-3/TRBV12-4	few	15	TRBJ2-7	CASSRLGQGFDEQYF	TGTGCCAGCAGTCGCCTTGGACAGGGTTTCGACGAGCAGTACTTC
TRBD1	TRBV4-3	few	16	TRBJ1-2	CASSQGSGTGSFGYTF	TGCGCCAGCAGCCAAGGTAGTGGGACAGGGTCCTTTGGCTACACCTTC
TRBD2	TRBV4-1	NA	15	TRBJ2-7	CASSPGLAPTYEQYF	TGCGCCAGCAGCCCCGGACTAGCGCCAACCTACGAGCAGTACTTC
NA	TRBV7-2	NA	13	TRBJ1-2	CASSLERVGTYTF	TGTGCCAGCAGCTTAGAGAGGGTGGGGACCTACACCTTC
NA	TRBV4-2	many	13	TRBJ1-1	CASSQERGTEAFF	TGTGCCAGCAGCCAAGAAAGGGGCACTGAAGCTTTCTTT
NA	TRBV10-3	many	15	TRBJ1-2	CAISAQGTANYGYTF	TGTGCCATCAGTGCCCAGGGTACGGCTAACTATGGCTACACCTTC
TRBD2	TRBV7-6	NA	16	TRBJ2-2	CASSSGLALFTGELFF	TGTGCCAGCAGCTCGGGACTAGCGTTGTTTACCGGGGAGCTGTTTTTT
NA	TRBV20-1	once	13	TRBJ2-7	CSASSADVYEQYF	TGCAGTGCTAGCTCAGCGGACGTCTACGAGCAGTACTTC
TRBD1	TRBV25-1	NA	17	TRBJ1-6	CASSGTGTGGYNSPLHF	TGTGCCAGCAGTGGTACCGGGACAGGGGGCTATAATTCACCCCTCCACTTT
NA	TRBV7-3	NA	11	TRBJ1-6	CASSSGQPRQF	TGTGCCAGCAGCTCAGGACAGCCCCGACAATTT
NA	TRBV5-1	NA	16	TRBJ2-7	CASTTGVTGIPYEQYF	TGTGCCAGCACGACGGGGGTAACAGGGATTCCCTACGAGCAGTACTTC
NA	TRBV12-3/TRBV12-4	NA	14	TRBJ1-1	CASSFRTADTEAFF	TGTGCCAGCAGTTTCCGGACGGCGGACACTGAAGCTTTCTTT
NA	TRBV25-1	NA	13	TRBJ2-5	CASSQVGLETQYF	TGTGCCAGCAGCCAAGTAGGTTTAGAGACCCAGTACTTC
NA	TRBV29-1	NA	10	TRBJ2-2	CSVEAGKLFF	TGCAGCGTTGAGGCAGGGAAGCTGTTTTTT
TRBD2	TRBV11-2	NA	14	TRBJ2-5	CASSKGTSEETQYF	TGTGCCAGCAGTAAGGGGACTAGCGAAGAGACCCAGTACTTC
TRBD1	TRBV7-9	NA	15	TRBJ1-2	CASSIGTERNYGYTF	TGTGCCAGCAGCATAGGGACAGAGAGAAACTATGGCTACACCTTC
NA	TRBV10-3	NA	13	TRBJ1-3	CAISQAGVDTIYF	TGTGCCATCAGTCAGGCGGGAGTTGACACCATATATTTT
NA	TRBV5-1	NA	13	TRBJ1-2	CASSVGLPYGYTF	TGCGCCAGCAGCGTGGGCCTCCCCTATGGCTACACCTTC
NA	TRBV29-1	many	13	TRBJ2-5	CSVGAVYQETQYF	TGCAGCGTTGGTGCCGTGTACCAAGAGACCCAGTACTTC
NA	TRBV7-2	few	16	TRBJ2-7	CASSPVIHGLIDEQYF	TGTGCCAGCAGCCCAGTGATCCACGGACTGATCGACGAGCAGTACTTC
NA	TRBV20-1	NA	14	TRBJ2-5	CSASDRLAGETQYF	TGCAGTGCTTCGGACAGGTTGGCGGGGGAGACCCAGTACTTC
NA	TRBV27	few	13	TRBJ1-6	CASSGGPGSPLHF	TGTGCCAGCAGCGGGGGCCCTGGGTCACCCCTCCACTTT
TRBD2	TRBV6-6	few	15	TRBJ2-7	CASSSSGPLGDEQYF	TGTGCCAGCAGTTCTAGCGGGCCCCTGGGGGACGAGCAGTACTTC
NA	TRBV24-1	many	14	TRBJ1-2	CATSDWGSSIGYTF	TGTGCCACCAGTGATTGGGGGAGTTCTATCGGCTACACCTTC
NA	TRBV24-1	many	13	TRBJ1-1	CATSEPTGTEAFF	TGTGCCACCAGTGAACCCACAGGGACTGAAGCTTTCTTT
NA	TRBV11-3	many	15	TRBJ2-7	CASSSAYGMDSEQYF	TGTGCCAGCAGCTCAGCTTACGGTATGGACAGCGAGCAGTACTTC
NA	TRBV9	few	14	TRBJ1-1	CASSFGQTGTEAFF	TGTGCCAGCAGCTTTGGACAGACGGGCACTGAAGCTTTCTTT
NA	TRBV10-3	NA	15	TRBJ1-1	CAISFEGRVNTEAFF	TGTGCCATCAGTTTCGAGGGGCGAGTGAACACTGAAGCTTTCTTT
TRBD1	TRBV9	NA	17	TRBJ1-1	CASSVSGTGYLGTEAFF	TGTGCCAGCAGCGTATCCGGGACAGGCTACTTGGGAACTGAAGCTTTCTTT
NA	TRBV15	few	8	TRBJ2-7	CATSREVF	TGTGCCACCAGCAGAGAGGTGTTC
NA	TRBV2	many	14	TRBJ1-6	CASSEMIGNSPLHF	TGTGCCAGCAGTGAAATGATCGGAAATTCACCCCTCCACTTT
NA	TRBV19	once	16	TRBJ1-2	CASSTLSQESNYGYTF	TGTGCCAGTAGTACCCTATCACAGGAGTCGAACTATGGCTACACCTTC
TRBD1	TRBV29-1	NA	14	TRBJ1-2	CSVTTGTGGYGYTF	TGCAGCGTGACCACCGGGACAGGGGGTTATGGCTACACCTTC
NA	TRBV6-1	few	15	TRBJ1-3	CASSEVVESGNTIYF	TGTGCCAGCAGTGAAGTTGTCGAATCTGGAAACACCATATATTTT
TRBD1	TRBV7-9	NA	13	TRBJ1-2	CASRAGQNYGYTF	TGTGCCAGCAGGGCGGGACAGAACTATGGCTACACCTTC
NA	TRBV11-3	NA	11	TRBJ1-2	CASSHHGGYTF	TGTGCCAGCAGCCACCATGGGGGCTACACCTTC
TRBD1	TRBV2	many	18	TRBJ1-6	CASSPLQDRAGRNSPLHF	TGTGCCAGCAGTCCACTACAGGACAGGGCGGGGAGGAATTCACCCCTCCACTTT
NA	TRBV20-1	NA	13	TRBJ1-6	CSAKNKENSPLHF	TGCAGTGCCAAAAACAAGGAGAACTCACCCCTCCACTTT
NA	TRBV2	many	13	TRBJ2-5	CASQQGSGETQYF	TGTGCCAGTCAACAGGGATCCGGCGAGACCCAGTACTTC
NA	TRBV7-2	many	12	TRBJ2-7	CASSLGRIEQYF	TGTGCCAGCAGCTTAGGAAGGATCGAGCAGTACTTC
TRBD1	TRBV9	NA	16	TRBJ1-1	CASSLKGQGIGTEAFF	TGTGCCAGCAGTTTGAAGGGACAGGGGATAGGCACTGAAGCTTTCTTT
NA	TRBV7-9	many	13	TRBJ1-1	CASSQGLDTEAFF	TGTGCTAGCAGCCAAGGACTCGACACTGAAGCTTTCTTT
NA	TRBV6-1	NA	14	TRBJ2-7	CASSDWGDLAEQYF	TGTGCCAGCAGTGATTGGGGAGATCTAGCCGAGCAGTACTTC